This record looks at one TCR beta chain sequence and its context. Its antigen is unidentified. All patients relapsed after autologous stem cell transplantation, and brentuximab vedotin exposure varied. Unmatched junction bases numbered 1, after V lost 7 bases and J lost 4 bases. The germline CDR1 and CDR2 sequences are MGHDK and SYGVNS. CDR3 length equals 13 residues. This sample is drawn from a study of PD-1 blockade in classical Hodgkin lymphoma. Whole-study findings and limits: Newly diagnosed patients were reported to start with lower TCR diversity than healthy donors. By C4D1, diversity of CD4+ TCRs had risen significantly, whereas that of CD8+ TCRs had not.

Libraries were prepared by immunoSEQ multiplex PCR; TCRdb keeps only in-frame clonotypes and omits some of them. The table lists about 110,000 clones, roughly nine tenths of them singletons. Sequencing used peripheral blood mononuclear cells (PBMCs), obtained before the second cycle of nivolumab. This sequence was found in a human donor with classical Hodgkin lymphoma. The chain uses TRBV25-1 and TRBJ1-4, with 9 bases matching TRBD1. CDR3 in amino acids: CASKTGGNEKLFF. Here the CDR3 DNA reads TGTGCCAGCAAGACAGGGGGTAATGAAAAACTGTTTTTT.